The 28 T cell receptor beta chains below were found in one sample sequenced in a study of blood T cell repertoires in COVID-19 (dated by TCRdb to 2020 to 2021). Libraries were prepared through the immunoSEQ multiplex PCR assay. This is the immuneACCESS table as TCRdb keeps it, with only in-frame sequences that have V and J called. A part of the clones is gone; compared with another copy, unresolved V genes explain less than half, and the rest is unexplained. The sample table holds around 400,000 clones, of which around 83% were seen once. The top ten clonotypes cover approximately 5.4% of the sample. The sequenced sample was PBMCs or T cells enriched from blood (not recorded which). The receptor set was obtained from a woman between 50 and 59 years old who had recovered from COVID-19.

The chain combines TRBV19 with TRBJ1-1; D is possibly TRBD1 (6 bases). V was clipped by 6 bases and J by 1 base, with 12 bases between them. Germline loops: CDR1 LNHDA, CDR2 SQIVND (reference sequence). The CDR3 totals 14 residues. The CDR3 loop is CASRITGKNTEAFF. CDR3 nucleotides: TGTGCCAGTAGAATAACAGGGAAGAACACTGAAGCTTTCTTT.

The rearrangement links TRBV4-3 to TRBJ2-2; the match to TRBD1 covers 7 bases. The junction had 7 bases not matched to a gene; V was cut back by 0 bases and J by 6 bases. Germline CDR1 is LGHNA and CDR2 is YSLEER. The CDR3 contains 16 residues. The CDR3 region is CASSQDRQGVSGELFF. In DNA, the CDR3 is TGCGCCAGCAGCCAAGATCGGCAGGGGGTCTCCGGGGAGCTGTTTTTT.

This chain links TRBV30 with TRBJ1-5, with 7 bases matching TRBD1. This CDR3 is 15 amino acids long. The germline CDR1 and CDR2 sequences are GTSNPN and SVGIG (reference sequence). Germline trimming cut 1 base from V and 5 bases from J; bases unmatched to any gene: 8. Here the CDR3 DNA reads TGTGCCTGGAGTGCAACGGGACAGATCCATCAGCCCCAGCATTTT. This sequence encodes CAWSATGQIHQPQHF.

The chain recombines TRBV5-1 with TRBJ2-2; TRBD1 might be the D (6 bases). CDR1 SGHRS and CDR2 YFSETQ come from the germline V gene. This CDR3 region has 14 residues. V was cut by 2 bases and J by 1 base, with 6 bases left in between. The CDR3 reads CASSLQGNTGELFF. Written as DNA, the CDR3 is TGCGCCAGCAGCTTACAGGGGAACACCGGGGAGCTGTTTTTT.

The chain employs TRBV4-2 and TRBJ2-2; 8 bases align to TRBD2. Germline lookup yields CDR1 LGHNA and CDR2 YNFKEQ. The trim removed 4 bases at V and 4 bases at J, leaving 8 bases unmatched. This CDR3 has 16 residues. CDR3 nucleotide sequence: TGTGCCAGCAGCCCCCGGCGGGGGGCGGGCACCGGGGAGCTGTTTTTT. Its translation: CASSPRRGAGTGELFF.

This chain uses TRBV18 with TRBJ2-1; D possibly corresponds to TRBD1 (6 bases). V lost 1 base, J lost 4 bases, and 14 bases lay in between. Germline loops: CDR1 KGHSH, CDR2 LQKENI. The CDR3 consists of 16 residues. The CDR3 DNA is TGTGCCAGCTCACCACTTCAGGGGTCCGATTACAATGAGCAGTTCTTC. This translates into CASSPLQGSDYNEQFF.

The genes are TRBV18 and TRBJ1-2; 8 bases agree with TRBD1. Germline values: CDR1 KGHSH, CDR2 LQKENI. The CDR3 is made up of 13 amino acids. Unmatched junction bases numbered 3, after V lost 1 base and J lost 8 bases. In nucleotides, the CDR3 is TGTGCCAGCTCACCACGAGACAGGGGCGGCTACACCTTC. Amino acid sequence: CASSPRDRGGYTF.

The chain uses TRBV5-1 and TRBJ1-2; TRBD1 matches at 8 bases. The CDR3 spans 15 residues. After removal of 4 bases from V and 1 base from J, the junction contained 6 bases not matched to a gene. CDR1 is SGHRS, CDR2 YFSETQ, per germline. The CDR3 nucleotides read TGCGCCAGCAGCGTGACAGGGGCGAGTAACTATGGCTACACCTTC. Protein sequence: CASSVTGASNYGYTF.

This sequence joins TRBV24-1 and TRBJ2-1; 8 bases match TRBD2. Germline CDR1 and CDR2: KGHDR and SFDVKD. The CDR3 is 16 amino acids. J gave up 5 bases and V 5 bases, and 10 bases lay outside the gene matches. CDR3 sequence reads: CATSVGRGGINNEQFF. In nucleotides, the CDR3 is TGTGCCACCAGTGTCGGGAGGGGGGGTATAAACAATGAGCAGTTCTTC.

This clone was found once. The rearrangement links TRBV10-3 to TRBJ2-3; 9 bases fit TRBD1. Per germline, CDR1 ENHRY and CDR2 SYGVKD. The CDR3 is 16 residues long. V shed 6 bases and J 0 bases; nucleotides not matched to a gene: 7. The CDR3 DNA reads TGTGCCATCAGACCGGACAGGGGAACTAGCACAGATACGCAGTATTTT. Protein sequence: CAIRPDRGTSTDTQYF.

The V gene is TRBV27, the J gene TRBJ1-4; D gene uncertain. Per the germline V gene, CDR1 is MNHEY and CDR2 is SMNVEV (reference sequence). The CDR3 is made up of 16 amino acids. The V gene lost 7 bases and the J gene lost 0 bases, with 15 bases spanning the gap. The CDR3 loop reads CASKIGSPATNEKLFF. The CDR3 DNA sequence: TGTGCCAGCAAAATCGGTTCGCCGGCAACTAATGAAAAACTGTTTTTT.

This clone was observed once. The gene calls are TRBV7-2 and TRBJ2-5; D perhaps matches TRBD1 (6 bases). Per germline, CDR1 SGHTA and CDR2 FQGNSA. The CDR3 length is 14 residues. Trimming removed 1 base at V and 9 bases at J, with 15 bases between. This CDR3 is CASSLGQAAVPQYF. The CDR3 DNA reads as TGTGCCAGCAGCTTAGGACAGGCCGCCGTGCCCCAGTACTTC.

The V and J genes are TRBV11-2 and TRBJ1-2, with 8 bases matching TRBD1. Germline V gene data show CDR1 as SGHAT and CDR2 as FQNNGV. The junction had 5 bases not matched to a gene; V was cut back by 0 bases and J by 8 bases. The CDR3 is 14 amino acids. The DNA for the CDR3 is TGTGCCAGCAGCTTAGAGCAGGGGGCGAGCGGCTACACCTTC. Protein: CASSLEQGASGYTF.

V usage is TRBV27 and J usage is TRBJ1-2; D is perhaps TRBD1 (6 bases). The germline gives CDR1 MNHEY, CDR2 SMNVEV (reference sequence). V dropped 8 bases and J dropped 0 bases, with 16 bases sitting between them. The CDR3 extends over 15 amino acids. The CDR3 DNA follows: TGTGCCAGCTGGGGTTGGACAGCTTCTAACTATGGCTACACCTTC. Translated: CASWGWTASNYGYTF.

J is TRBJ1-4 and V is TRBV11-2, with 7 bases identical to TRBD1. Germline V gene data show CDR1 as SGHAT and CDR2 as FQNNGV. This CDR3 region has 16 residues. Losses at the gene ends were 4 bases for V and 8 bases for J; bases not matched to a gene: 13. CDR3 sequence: CASSSIRTGPLEKLFF. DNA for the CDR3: TGTGCCAGCAGCTCTATTAGGACAGGTCCCTTGGAAAAACTGTTTTTT.

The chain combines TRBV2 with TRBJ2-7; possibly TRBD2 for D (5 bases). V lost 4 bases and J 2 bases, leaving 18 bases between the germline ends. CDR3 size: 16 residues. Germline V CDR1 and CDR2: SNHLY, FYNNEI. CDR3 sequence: CASSVGFGLDAYEQYF. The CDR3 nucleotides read TGTGCCAGCAGTGTAGGCTTTGGACTCGATGCCTACGAGCAGTACTTC.

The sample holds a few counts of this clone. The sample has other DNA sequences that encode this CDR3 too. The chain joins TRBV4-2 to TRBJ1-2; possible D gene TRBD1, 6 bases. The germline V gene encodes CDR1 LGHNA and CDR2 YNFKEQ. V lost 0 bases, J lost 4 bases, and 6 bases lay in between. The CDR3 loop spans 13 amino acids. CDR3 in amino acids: CASSQEGGYGYTF. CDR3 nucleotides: TGTGCCAGCAGCCAAGAAGGGGGCTATGGCTACACCTTC.

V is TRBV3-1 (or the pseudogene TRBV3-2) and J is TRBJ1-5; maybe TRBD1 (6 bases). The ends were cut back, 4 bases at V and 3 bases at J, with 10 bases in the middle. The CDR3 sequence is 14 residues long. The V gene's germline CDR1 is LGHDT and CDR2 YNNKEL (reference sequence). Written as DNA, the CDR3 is TGTGCCAGCAGCCCAGGGGTAAACAATCAGCCCCAGCATTTT. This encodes CASSPGVNNQPQHF.

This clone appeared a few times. CDR3 sequence reads: CASSLVAAITGMWGETQYF. CDR3 in DNA: TGTGCCAGCAGCTTGGTGGCGGCCATTACAGGGATGTGGGGAGAGACCCAGTACTTC. The V call is TRBV5-5, the J call TRBJ2-5, with a weak D call TRBD1 (6 bases). V dropped 0 bases and J dropped 4 bases, with 25 bases sitting between them. In germline, CDR1 is SGHKS, CDR2 YYEKEE (reference sequence). The CDR3 runs to 19 residues. The full variable domain, with the rest looked up from reference TRBV5-5 and TRBJ2-5, is DAGVTQSPTHLIKTRGQQVTLRCSPISGHKSVSWYQQVLGQGPQFIFQYYEKEERGRGNFPDRFSARQFPNYSSELNVNALLLGDSALYLCASSLVAAITGMWGETQYFGPGTRLLVL.

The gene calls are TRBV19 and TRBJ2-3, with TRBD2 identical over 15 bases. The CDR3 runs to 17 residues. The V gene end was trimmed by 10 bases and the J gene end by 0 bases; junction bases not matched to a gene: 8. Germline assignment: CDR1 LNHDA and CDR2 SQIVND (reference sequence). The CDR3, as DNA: TGTGCCACGATAGGGACTAGCGGGGGGCTTAGCACAGATACGCAGTATTTT. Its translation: CATIGTSGGLSTDTQYF.

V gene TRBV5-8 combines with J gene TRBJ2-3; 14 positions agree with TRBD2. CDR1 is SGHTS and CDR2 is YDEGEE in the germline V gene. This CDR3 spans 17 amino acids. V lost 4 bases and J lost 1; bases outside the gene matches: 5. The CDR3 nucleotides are TGTGCCAGCAGCCGACTAGCGGGGGGGCGCGGCACAGATACGCAGTATTTT. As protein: CASSRLAGGRGTDTQYF.

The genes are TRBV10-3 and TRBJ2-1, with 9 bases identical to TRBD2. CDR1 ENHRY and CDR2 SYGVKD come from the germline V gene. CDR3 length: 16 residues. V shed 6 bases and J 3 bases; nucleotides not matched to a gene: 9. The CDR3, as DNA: TGTGCCATCAGGACCCGCGGCGGGAGGGACTACAATGAGCAGTTCTTC. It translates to CAIRTRGGRDYNEQFF.

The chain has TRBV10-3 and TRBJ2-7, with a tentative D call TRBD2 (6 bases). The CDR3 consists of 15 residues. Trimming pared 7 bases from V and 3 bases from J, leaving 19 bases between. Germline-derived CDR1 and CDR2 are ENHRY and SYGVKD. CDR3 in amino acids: CAITQRDSTGYEQYF. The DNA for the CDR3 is TGTGCCATCACCCAGAGGGACTCCACGGGCTACGAGCAGTACTTC.

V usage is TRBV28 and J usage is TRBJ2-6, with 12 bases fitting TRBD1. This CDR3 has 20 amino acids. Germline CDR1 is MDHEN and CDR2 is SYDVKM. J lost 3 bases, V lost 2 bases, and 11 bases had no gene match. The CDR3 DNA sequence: TGTGCCAGCAGTTTAATCCGGGACAGGGGGCGGTCGGGTGGGGCCAACGTCCTGACTTTC. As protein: CASSLIRDRGRSGGANVLTF. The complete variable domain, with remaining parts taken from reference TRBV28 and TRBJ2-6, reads DVKVTQSSRYLVKRTGEKVFLECVQDMDHENMFWYRQDPGLGLRLIYFSYDVKMKEKGDIPEGYSVSREKKERFSLILESASTNQTSMYLCASSLIRDRGRSGGANVLTFGAGSRLTVL.

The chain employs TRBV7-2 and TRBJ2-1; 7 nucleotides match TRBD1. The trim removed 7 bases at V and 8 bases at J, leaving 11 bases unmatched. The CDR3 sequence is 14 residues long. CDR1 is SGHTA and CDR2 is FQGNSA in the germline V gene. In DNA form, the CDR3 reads TGTGCCAGCAAACTGACAGGGTCTTACGATGAGCAGTTCTTC. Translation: CASKLTGSYDEQFF.

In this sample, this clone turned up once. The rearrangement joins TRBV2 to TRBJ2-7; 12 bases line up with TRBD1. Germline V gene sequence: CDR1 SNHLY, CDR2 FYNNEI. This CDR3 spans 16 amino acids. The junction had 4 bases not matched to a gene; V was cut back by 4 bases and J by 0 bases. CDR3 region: CASSGPGQGASYEQYF. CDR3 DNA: TGTGCCAGCAGTGGCCCGGGACAGGGGGCCTCCTACGAGCAGTACTTC.

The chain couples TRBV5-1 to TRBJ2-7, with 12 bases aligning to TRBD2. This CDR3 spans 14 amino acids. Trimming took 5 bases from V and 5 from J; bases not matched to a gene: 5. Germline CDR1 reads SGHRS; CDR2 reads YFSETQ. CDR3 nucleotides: TGCGCCAGCAGAACTAGCGGGAGGAGCGACGAGCAGTACTTC. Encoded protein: CASRTSGRSDEQYF.

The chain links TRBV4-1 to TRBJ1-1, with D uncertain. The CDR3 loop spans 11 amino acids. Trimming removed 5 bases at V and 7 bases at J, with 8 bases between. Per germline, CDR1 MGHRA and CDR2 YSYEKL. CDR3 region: CASSTQFEAFF. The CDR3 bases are TGCGCCAGCAGCACCCAGTTTGAAGCTTTCTTT.